The 5 T cell receptor beta chains listed next were all sequenced from one sample in a study of T cell changes during pregnancy in multiple sclerosis. Libraries were prepared by immunoSEQ multiplex PCR; TCRdb keeps only in-frame clonotypes and omits some of them. The sample consists of tens of thousands of clones, 85% to 90% of them appearing once. The input for sequencing was peripheral blood, taken after pregnancy. These receptors all come from a female donor in good health, enrolled as a control in a pregnancy study.

The genes are TRBV5-1 and TRBJ1-4; 7 positions agree with TRBD1. Germline values: CDR1 SGHRS, CDR2 YFSETQ. V gave up 0 bases and J gave up 6 bases; unmatched junction bases: 2. The CDR3 runs to 14 residues. CDR3 sequence: CASSLDTGDEKLFF. The CDR3 region has the DNA TGCGCCAGCAGCTTGGATACAGGGGATGAAAAACTGTTTTTT.

The J gene is TRBJ1-1, the V gene TRBV11-2, with D unresolved. V was shortened by 2 bases and J by 7 bases, with 11 bases between the two germline ends. Germline CDR1 is SGHAT and CDR2 is FQNNGV. The CDR3 runs 13 residues. For the CDR3, the DNA is TGTGCCAGCAGCTTACAAAATGGCTTTGAAGCTTTCTTT. This sequence encodes CASSLQNGFEAFF.

The rearrangement uses TRBV6-5 and TRBJ2-7; 10 bases align to TRBD1. V shed 5 bases, J shed 9 bases, and the junction held 10 bases outside the gene matches. This CDR3 spans 14 amino acids. Germline CDR1 MNHEY, CDR2 SVGAGI. CDR3 sequence (DNA): TGTGCCAGCAGTGGGGGACAGGGGCCCCTCGGGCAGTACTTC. This gives the protein CASSGGQGPLGQYF.

This clone appeared a single time. V is TRBV9 and J is TRBJ2-1, with 9 bases fitting TRBD2. The germline V gene encodes CDR1 SGDLS and CDR2 YYNGEE. The V gene end was trimmed by 4 bases and the J gene end by 2 bases; junction bases not matched to a gene: 4. CDR3 size: 15 residues. The CDR3 loop is CASSTSGLPYNEQFF. As DNA, the CDR3 is TGTGCCAGCAGCACTAGCGGGTTACCCTACAATGAGCAGTTCTTC.

As DNA, the CDR3 is TGTGCCAGCAGCCCGCGCAGGGTCGGTGGAGAGACCCAGTACTTC. Its translation: CASSPRRVGGETQYF. The chain recombines TRBV7-2 with TRBJ2-5, with a weak D call TRBD1 (5 bases). This CDR3 comprises 15 residues. The germline V gene encodes CDR1 SGHTA and CDR2 FQGNSA. Between the trimmed V and J ends, which lost 5 bases and 4 bases, there was a span of 17 bases.